Below, 21 T cell receptor beta chains from the same sample are listed, as sequenced in a study of regulatory T cells in long-lasting Graves disease. Documented time point: newly diagnosed GD, antithyroid drugs for less than 3 months. After RNA was extracted from PBMCs, the TCR library was made from it. Sequencing libraries for TCR beta were prepared with iRepertoire HTBI primers and Arm-PCR of CDR3 regions. TCRdb re-derived calls from the multiplex PCR reads in MiXCR, one entry per CDR3 protein. The sample has some 410,000 distinct CDR3 sequences; approximately 16% are singletons. These data were also reused for a study on T cells in Graves' hyperthyroidism and ophthalmopathy.

The sequencing here drew on peripheral blood mononuclear cells (PBMCs), taken at new diagnosis, from a patient treated with antithyroid drugs. The receptor source for this set is a woman aged 25 to 39 with Graves disease.

This clonotype was counted ten times or more. J is TRBJ2-3 and V is TRBV7-9; unclear D gene. Looked up from germline, CDR1 is SEHNR and CDR2 is FQNEAQ (reference sequence). The CDR3 has 16 amino acids. The V end was cut by 1 base, the J end by 4 bases, with 15 bases between. The CDR3 is CASSLGDFRDADTQYF. The CDR3 coding sequence is TGTGCCAGCAGCTTAGGAGATTTCCGTGACGCAGATACGCAGTATTTT. Looking up the rest from reference TRBV7-9 and TRBJ2-3 gives the full variable domain: DTGVSQNPRHKITKRGQNVTFRCDPISEHNRLYWYRQTLGQGPEFLTYFQNEAQLEKSRLLSDRFSAERPKGSFSTLEIQRTEQGDSAMYLCASSLGDFRDADTQYFGPGTRLTVL.

This clonotype was picked up many times. This rearrangement joins TRBV20-1 to TRBJ1-2; 7 bases are a match to TRBD1. After removal of 1 base from V and 6 bases from J, the junction contained 14 bases not matched to a gene. The CDR3 contains 16 residues. CDR1 and CDR2 from the germline V gene are DFQATT and SNEGSKA (reference sequence). The chain's CDR3 is CSARGTGPHFADGYTF. CDR3 bases: TGCAGTGCTAGAGGGACAGGTCCCCATTTTGCCGATGGCTACACCTTC.

The table lists this clonotype with many counts. The chain has TRBV12-3 or TRBV12-4 and TRBJ1-2, with TRBD1 matching 9 bases. Losses at the gene ends were 6 bases for V and 1 base for J; bases not matched to a gene: 6. CDR3 length: 15 residues. The CDR3 DNA sequence: TGTGCCAGCAGGGGACAGGGACCTCTTAACTATGGCTACACCTTC. Encoded protein: CASRGQGPLNYGYTF.

This clonotype was counted at least ten times. The DNA for the CDR3 is TGCAGTGCTGAGAATTTCCGGGATACAACCACAGATACGCAGTATTTT. As protein: CSAENFRDTTTDTQYF. The chain uses TRBV20-1 and TRBJ2-3, with D possibly TRBD2 on 5 matching bases. The CDR3 totals 16 residues. CDR1 and CDR2 (germline): DFQATT, SNEGSKA (reference sequence). Trimming removed 5 bases from V and 2 bases from J, with 20 bases in between.

The chain employs TRBV10-1 and TRBJ2-1; D is possibly TRBD1 (6 bases). Germline-derived CDR1 and CDR2 are WNHNN and SYGVQD (reference sequence). The CDR3 length is 14 residues. CDR3 amino acids: CDAKSGTQFYEQFF. CDR3 nucleotide sequence: TGCGACGCAAAGTCAGGGACACAGTTTTATGAGCAGTTCTTC.

This clonotype was counted at least ten times. This chain connects TRBV27 to TRBJ2-7; 10 bases agree with TRBD2. V dropped 2 bases and J dropped 7; count of bases not matched to a gene: 14. The CDR3 covers 17 residues. CDR1 is MNHEY and CDR2 is SMNVEV in the germline V gene (reference sequence). Written as DNA, the CDR3 is TGTGCCAGCAGTTTACTCACCTCTAGCGGGAGTGCTAGGGAGCAGTACTTC. Amino acid sequence: CASSLLTSSGSAREQYF.

There are many counts of this clonotype. The V gene is TRBV29-1, the J gene TRBJ2-1; D is uncertain. The CDR3 consists of 13 residues. Germline loops: CDR1 SQVTM, CDR2 ANQGSEA. V dropped 7 bases and J dropped 4 bases, with 14 bases sitting between them. The CDR3 nucleotides are TGCAGCGCCCCTCGCGAGTCATACAATGAGCAGTTCTTC. It yields the protein CSAPRESYNEQFF.

The rearrangement links TRBV7-3 to TRBJ2-4, with 9 nucleotides matching TRBD2. The CDR3 extends over 15 amino acids. CDR1 and CDR2 from the germline V gene are SGHTA and FQGTGA. The trim removed 5 bases at V and 5 bases at J, leaving 7 bases unmatched. The CDR3 region has the DNA TGTGCCAGCAGCCTACTAGCGGGTGGCCAAAACATTCAGTACTTC. Translated: CASSLLAGGQNIQYF.

This clonotype showed up many times. V is TRBV12-3 or TRBV12-4 and J is TRBJ1-1; D remains ambiguous. The CDR3 consists of 12 residues. Trimming took off 6 bases at V and 4 bases at J, with 9 bases between the two ends. The CDR3 reads CASSSIITEAFF. The CDR3 bases are TGTGCCAGCAGCTCCATTATCACTGAAGCTTTCTTT.

In its sample, this clonotype was seen many times. V and J are TRBV15 and TRBJ1-1; D gene ambiguous. The germline V gene encodes CDR1 LNHNV and CDR2 YYDKDF (reference sequence). This CDR3 is built from 13 residues. V lost 6 bases to trimming and J lost 4 bases, with 12 bases between them. CDR3 in amino acids: CATSTGDSTEAFF. In DNA, the CDR3 is TGTGCCACCAGTACGGGAGATAGCACTGAAGCTTTCTTT.

This clonotype was found a few times. As DNA, the CDR3 is TGTGCCAGCAGTTTAGGTTGGGGATCCTACGAGCAGTACTTC. Translating it yields CASSLGWGSYEQYF. This chain uses TRBV28 with TRBJ2-7; D is ambiguous. V was shortened by 2 bases and J by 1 base, with 9 bases between the two germline ends. Germline-derived CDR1 and CDR2 are MDHEN and SYDVKM. This CDR3 has 14 amino acids.

This clonotype was picked up many times. J is TRBJ1-5 and V is TRBV7-9; D gene uncertain. V lost 1 base and J 3 bases, leaving 7 bases between the germline ends. The CDR3 runs to 14 residues. CDR1 and CDR2 from the germline V gene are SEHNR and FQNEAQ (reference sequence). DNA for the CDR3: TGTGCCAGCAGCTTAGTCAGGCCCAATCAGCCCCAGCATTTT. It translates to CASSLVRPNQPQHF.

This clonotype was counted many times. V usage is TRBV12-3 or TRBV12-4 and J usage is TRBJ1-1; D is uncertain. V lost 3 bases to trimming and J lost 1 base, with 9 bases between them. The CDR3 totals 14 residues. The CDR3 loop reads CASSFLGSNTEAFF. Here the CDR3 DNA reads TGTGCCAGCAGTTTTTTGGGGTCGAACACTGAAGCTTTCTTT.

This clonotype has a handful of counts. The genes are TRBV20-1 and TRBJ2-7, with no clear D. The CDR3 covers 12 residues. Germline CDR1 DFQATT, CDR2 SNEGSKA (reference sequence). V lost 7 bases and J 2 bases, leaving 12 bases between the germline ends. The CDR3 DNA sequence: TGCAGTGTATCTACTTCGGCCTACGAGCAGTACTTC. Translation gives CSVSTSAYEQYF.

This clonotype showed up many times. The V call is TRBV20-1, the J call TRBJ2-3, with 13 bases aligning to TRBD2. The CDR3 spans 18 residues. Losses at the gene ends were 5 bases for V and 2 bases for J; bases not matched to a gene: 13. Looked up from germline, CDR1 is DFQATT and CDR2 is SNEGSKA (reference sequence). The CDR3 DNA sequence: TGCAGTGCTCCCCTACTAGCGGGAGGGTTCAAGACCACAGATACGCAGTATTTT. This encodes CSAPLLAGGFKTTDTQYF.

This clonotype was detected a few times. V is TRBV4-3 and J is TRBJ1-1; tentative D call: TRBD1 (5 bases). V shed 4 bases and J shed 5 bases, with 14 bases lying between them. CDR1 and CDR2 from the germline V gene are LGHNA and YSLEER. The CDR3 is made up of 14 amino acids. The CDR3: CASSRLRGGTEAFF. Written as DNA, the CDR3 is TGCGCCAGCAGCCGCTTACGGGGGGGGACTGAAGCTTTCTTT.

The sample holds a few counts of this clonotype. The chain has TRBV7-8 and TRBJ1-5; TRBD1 is a possible D gene (5 bases). The V gene lost 5 bases and the J gene lost 7 bases, with 15 bases spanning the gap. Germline CDR1 reads SGHVS; CDR2 reads FQNEAQ. The CDR3 spans 14 residues. CDR3 residues: CASSLRGRTQPQHF. The CDR3 coding sequence is TGTGCCAGCAGCCTAAGGGGACGTACACAGCCCCAGCATTTT. Full variable domain (remainder filled in from reference TRBV7-8 and TRBJ1-5): GAGVSQSPRYKVAKRGQDVALRCDPISGHVSLFWYQQALGQGPEFLTYFQNEAQLDKSGLPSDRFFAERPEGSVSTLKIQRTQQEDSAVYLCASSLRGRTQPQHFGDGTRLSIL.

This clonotype showed up many times. The chain combines TRBV28 with TRBJ1-2; D may be TRBD1 (6 bases). CDR1 and CDR2 from the germline V gene are MDHEN and SYDVKM. With 6 bases removed from V and 8 bases from J, the gap between germline ends came to 13 bases. The CDR3 contains 12 residues. This chain's CDR3 is CASRATGLGYTF. CDR3 DNA: TGTGCCAGCAGGGCTACAGGGTTGGGCTACACCTTC.

This clonotype has more than one count but fewer than ten. This chain joins TRBV20-1 and TRBJ1-5, with D unresolved. CDR1 DFQATT and CDR2 SNEGSKA come from the germline V gene (reference sequence). Trimming left V 4 bases short and J 7 bases short, with 11 bases between. The CDR3 covers 12 residues. The CDR3 bases are TGCAGTGCTAACACGGCAAGCCAGCCCCAGCATTTT. Amino acid sequence: CSANTASQPQHF.

This clonotype was seen a few times. The V call is TRBV12-3 or TRBV12-4, the J call TRBJ1-4; D ambiguous. Trimming took 4 bases from V and 6 from J, leaving 9 bases between them. CDR3 length: 13 residues. DNA for the CDR3: TGTGCCAGCAGTTGGTCCGGGGATGAAAAACTGTTTTTT. This encodes CASSWSGDEKLFF.

This clonotype showed up many times. The rearrangement uses TRBV13 and TRBJ1-5; 9 bases align to TRBD1. The ends lost 6 bases at V and 1 base at J; junction bases unmatched: 7. Germline CDR1 PRHDT, CDR2 FYEKMQ (reference sequence). This CDR3 is 16 amino acids long. CDR3 loop: CASSSTGGRSNQPQHF. CDR3 coding DNA: TGTGCCAGCAGTTCGACAGGGGGGAGAAGCAATCAGCCCCAGCATTTT.